One and the same sample provided the 17 T cell receptor beta chains below, sequenced in a study of T cell repertoires in cytomegalovirus infection. Their target antigens are unknown. MiXCR, applied by TCRdb to the reads, yields one record per CDR3 protein. The sample includes some 920,000 distinct CDR3 sequences, 30% to 40% seen only once; the top ten take roughly 13%. The sample in question was cultured CD8+ T cells from PBMCs, obtained from culture after CMV antigen stimulation. Source of these receptors: a human donor in good health (CMV status not recorded). Some clones in this sample may be carry-over from other donors' samples.

This clonotype was recorded many times. This sequence joins TRBV27 and TRBJ1-3; D remains unclear. Germline lookup yields CDR1 MNHEY and CDR2 SMNVEV (reference sequence). The CDR3 has 13 amino acids. V shed 6 bases and J shed 2 bases, with 8 bases lying between them. The CDR3 is CASSSGTGNTIYF. The CDR3 nucleotides read TGTGCCAGCAGCTCCGGGACTGGAAACACCATATATTTT.

This rearrangement joins TRBV3-1 to TRBJ1-2; the D is unclear. The CDR3 has 15 residues. Trimming pared 1 base from V and 8 bases from J, leaving 17 bases between. CDR1 and CDR2 (germline): LGHDT, YNNKEL (reference sequence). The CDR3 region is CASSQVRQPFDGYTF. CDR3 coding DNA: TGTGCCAGCAGCCAAGTTCGGCAGCCTTTCGACGGCTACACCTTC.

V and J are TRBV27 and TRBJ2-5; D uncertain. With 2 bases removed from V and 5 bases from J, the gap between germline ends came to 12 bases. Germline lookup yields CDR1 MNHEY and CDR2 SMNVEV (reference sequence). The CDR3 covers 14 residues. The CDR3 protein is CASSLLGLGETQYF. The CDR3 nucleotides read TGTGCCAGCAGTTTACTTGGTTTGGGGGAGACCCAGTACTTC.

The V gene is TRBV2, the J gene TRBJ2-3; possible D gene TRBD2, 7 bases. Germline V gives CDR1 SNHLY, CDR2 FYNNEI. V dropped 6 bases and J dropped 0 bases, with 16 bases sitting between them. This CDR3 contains 16 residues. The CDR3 region is CASRASRGPSTDTQYF. DNA for the CDR3: TGTGCCAGCAGGGCCTCGCGGGGGCCAAGCACAGATACGCAGTATTTT. The whole variable domain, filled in from reference TRBV2 and TRBJ2-3, reads EPEVTQTPSHQVTQMGQEVILRCVPISNHLYFYWYRQILGQKVEFLVSFYNNEISEKSEIFDDQFSVERPDGSNFTLKIRSTKLEDSAMYFCASRASRGPSTDTQYFGPGTRLTVL.

This clonotype was found a few times. The chain links TRBV24-1 to TRBJ1-2, with D perhaps TRBD1 (5 bases). The germline V gene has CDR1 KGHDR and CDR2 SFDVKD. Deletions cut 4 bases from V and 8 bases from J, with 16 bases between. The CDR3 is 14 amino acids. The CDR3 nucleotides read TGTGCCACCAGTGACCGGGGGGAAGCGATCGGCTACACCTTC. Its translation: CATSDRGEAIGYTF.

The V gene is TRBV4-1, the J gene TRBJ1-1; no firm D call. The CDR3 is 15 amino acids. V was trimmed by 4 bases and J by 0 bases, leaving 12 bases between them. CDR1 is MGHRA, CDR2 YSYEKL, per germline. CDR3 DNA: TGCGCCAGCAGCCCCAAAGAGCAGATGAACACTGAAGCTTTCTTT. Translation: CASSPKEQMNTEAFF.

This clonotype was counted ten times or more. The V and J genes are TRBV7-2 and TRBJ1-4, with a possible D match to TRBD1 (6 bases). The V and J ends lost 1 base and 0 bases respectively, with 9 bases between them. The CDR3 is 16 amino acids. The germline CDR1 and CDR2 sequences are SGHTA and FQGNSA. The CDR3 DNA reads as TGTGCCAGCAGCTTAGGGAGGACAGCAACTAATGAAAAACTGTTTTTT. It encodes CASSLGRTATNEKLFF. Based on the CDR3 plus reference TRBV7-2 and TRBJ1-4, the full variable domain is GAGVSQSPSNKVTEKGKDVELRCDPISGHTALYWYRQSLGQGLEFLIYFQGNSAPDKSGLPSDRFSAERTGGSVSTLTIQRTQQEDSAVYLCASSLGRTATNEKLFFGSGTQLSVL.

This clonotype was detected a few times. The chain carries TRBV7-9 and TRBJ1-1; TRBD1 might be the D (5 bases). The length of the CDR3 is 11 residues. The germline V gene has CDR1 SEHNR and CDR2 FQNEAQ (reference sequence). Trimming took off 6 bases at V and 7 bases at J, with 9 bases between the two ends. The CDR3: CASRSDSEAFF. As DNA, the CDR3 is TGTGCCAGCAGATCCGACAGTGAAGCTTTCTTT.

The rearrangement links TRBV28 to TRBJ1-2, with TRBD1 as a possible D gene (6 bases). This CDR3 spans 14 amino acids. Germline lookup yields CDR1 MDHEN and CDR2 SYDVKM. V lost 5 bases, J lost 3 bases, and 13 bases lay in between. As DNA, the CDR3 is TGTGCCAGCAGTGTGATACAGGGTCACTATGGCTACACCTTC. Its translation is CASSVIQGHYGYTF.

This clonotype was counted many times. V is TRBV5-6 and J is TRBJ1-5, with D unclear. Trimming stripped 10 bases from V and 1 base from J, with 12 bases between. The CDR3 sequence is 13 residues long. Germline assignment: CDR1 SGHDT and CDR2 YYEEEE. The CDR3 reads CADSTRSNQPQHF. The CDR3 DNA is TGTGCCGATTCGACCAGGAGCAATCAGCCCCAGCATTTT.

This chain links TRBV10-3 with TRBJ2-3; 8 bases are a match to TRBD2. V lost 3 bases to trimming and J lost 0 bases; unmatched junction nucleotides: 5. This CDR3 comprises 16 residues. Germline V gene sequence: CDR1 ENHRY, CDR2 SYGVKD. CDR3 loop: CAISDVGGGSTDTQYF. The CDR3 DNA reads as TGTGCCATCAGTGACGTCGGGGGGGGCAGCACAGATACGCAGTATTTT.

In its sample, this clonotype was seen a few times. The J gene is TRBJ1-5, the V gene TRBV6-2 or TRBV6-3, with a tentative D call TRBD1 (6 bases). CDR1 and CDR2 (germline): MNHEY, SVGEGT. The CDR3 contains 18 residues. V was trimmed by 3 bases and J by 0 bases, leaving 18 bases between them. The CDR3 sequence is CASSYRAGDTISNQPQHF. The CDR3, as DNA: TGTGCCAGCAGTTATAGGGCCGGGGACACCATTAGCAATCAGCCCCAGCATTTT.

The J gene is TRBJ2-1, the V gene TRBV12-3 or TRBV12-4, with 10 bases that match TRBD1. Unmatched junction bases numbered 5, after V lost 5 bases and J lost 7 bases. This CDR3 comprises 14 residues. As DNA, the CDR3 is TGTGCCAGCAGTCCGACAGGGGGCCGAAATGAGCAGTTCTTC. Protein product: CASSPTGGRNEQFF.

This clonotype was counted a few times. The rearrangement joins TRBV15 to TRBJ2-7; 9 bases fit TRBD1. This CDR3 is built from 13 residues. Germline V CDR1 and CDR2: LNHNV, YYDKDF (reference sequence). V dropped 3 bases and J dropped 7; count of bases not matched to a gene: 4. The CDR3 here is CATSSWTGEEQYV. CDR3 DNA: TGTGCCACCAGCAGCTGGACAGGGGAGGAGCAGTACGTC.

This chain connects TRBV13 to TRBJ1-5, with D maybe TRBD1 (6 bases). The V and J ends lost 5 bases and 1 base respectively, with 12 bases between them. CDR1 and CDR2 from the germline V gene are PRHDT and FYEKMQ (reference sequence). This CDR3 region has 15 residues. CDR3 in DNA: TGTGCCAGCAGCCAAGGGGGGGGAAGCAATCAGCCCCAGCATTTT. Amino acid sequence: CASSQGGGSNQPQHF.

Many counts were recorded for this clonotype. The rearrangement joins TRBV7-2 to TRBJ2-1; the match to TRBD1 covers 9 bases. J was trimmed by 6 bases and V by 2 bases; bases with no gene match: 20. This CDR3 has 20 residues. Germline CDR1 reads SGHTA; CDR2 reads FQGNSA. The CDR3 region is CASSLPTGGRGQGNPNEQFF. In nucleotides, the CDR3 is TGTGCCAGCAGCTTACCTACAGGGGGCAGGGGGCAGGGCAATCCCAATGAGCAGTTCTTC.

The chain employs TRBV27 and TRBJ2-3, with D possibly being TRBD1 (6 bases). This CDR3 is 15 amino acids long. V was pared by 2 bases and J by 3 bases, with 12 bases between. Germline CDR1 MNHEY, CDR2 SMNVEV (reference sequence). This CDR3 is CASSLMRQGTDTQYF. The CDR3 DNA is TGTGCCAGCAGTTTAATGAGGCAGGGGACAGATACGCAGTATTTT.